The 32 T cell receptor beta chains listed next were all sequenced from one sample in a study of regulatory T cells in long-lasting Graves disease. Arm-PCR with iRepertoire HTBI primers amplified the CDR3 regions for these TCR beta libraries. Each CDR3 protein gets one entry after TCRdb re-called the multiplex PCR reads with MiXCR. The sample yields about 320,000 distinct CDR3 sequences, over 15% seen once. Regarding time point: newly diagnosed GD, antithyroid drugs for less than 3 months. PBMCs were the source of the RNA used for TCR sequencing. The source was peripheral blood mononuclear cells (PBMCs), collected at new diagnosis, from a patient treated with antithyroid drugs. The receptors here all came from a female donor with Graves disease.

The table lists this clonotype with many counts. This sequence joins TRBV6-2 or TRBV6-3 and TRBJ2-2, with D unclear. From germline, CDR1 is MNHEY and CDR2 SVGEGT. The CDR3 is 14 amino acids. The V end lost 4 bases, the J end lost 4 bases, and 10 bases lay between the germline ends. CDR3 sequence: CASSLGLSTGELFF. For the CDR3, the DNA is TGTGCCAGCAGTTTAGGGTTGAGCACCGGGGAGCTGTTTTTT.

Comments on this clonotype: Given a far larger clone just one base away, this is likely a sequencing read error. Here the CDR3 reads CASSGTSGPSYPNEQYF. For the CDR3, the DNA is TGTGCCAGCAGCGGGACTAGCGGGCCATCCTACCCCAATGAGCAGTACTTC. The gene calls are TRBV2 and TRBJ2-7, with 12 bases lining up with TRBD2. Germline values: CDR1 SNHLY, CDR2 FYNNEI. The CDR3 runs to 17 residues. Losses at the gene ends were 6 bases for V and 7 bases for J; bases not matched to a gene: 16.

This clonotype appeared many times. J is TRBJ2-2 and V is TRBV20-1; a possible D gene is TRBD2 (6 bases). The CDR3 covers 14 residues. Germline V gene data show CDR1 as DFQATT and CDR2 as SNEGSKA (reference sequence). Trimming removed 3 bases from V and 8 bases from J, with 16 bases in between. In DNA form, the CDR3 reads TGCAGTGCTAGGCTAGGGCCTAGCGATGGGGAGCTGTTTTTT. This translates into CSARLGPSDGELFF.

This clonotype was recorded many times. CDR3 in DNA: TGTGCCAGCAGTGTAGCGTTACTTAGCTCCTACGAGCAGTACTTC. This sequence encodes CASSVALLSSYEQYF. This chain links TRBV2 with TRBJ2-7; a possible D gene is TRBD2 (5 bases). Trimming took 4 bases from V and 0 from J, leaving 13 bases between them. The CDR3 runs 15 residues. The germline CDR1 and CDR2 sequences are SNHLY and FYNNEI.

The V gene is TRBV25-1, the J gene TRBJ2-2; D is uncertain. Trimming shortened V by 0 bases and J by 6 bases, and 2 bases separated the two germline ends. The germline V gene encodes CDR1 MGHDK and CDR2 SYGVNS. The CDR3 contains 12 residues. This CDR3 reads CASSEYAGELFF. As DNA, the CDR3 is TGTGCCAGCAGTGAATATGCCGGGGAGCTGTTTTTT.

This clonotype was counted at least ten times. The chain links TRBV12-3 or TRBV12-4 to TRBJ1-3, with D possibly matching TRBD1 (5 bases). Trimming removed 10 bases at V and 0 bases at J, with 19 bases between. The CDR3 runs to 16 residues. The CDR3 DNA reads TGTGCCACTTCACCTTGGGAGGGACGCTCTGGAAACACCATATATTTT. Residues: CATSPWEGRSGNTIYF.

Many counts were recorded for this clonotype. The rearrangement uses TRBV29-1 and TRBJ1-1, with a tentative D call TRBD1 (6 bases). Trimming took 3 bases from V and 1 from J, leaving 18 bases between them. Germline CDR1 is SQVTM and CDR2 is ANQGSEA. The CDR3 runs to 16 residues. CDR3 in DNA: TGCAGCGTTGAGAAGGGGTTTAGGGGGACGAACACTGAAGCTTTCTTT. It translates to CSVEKGFRGTNTEAFF.

Many counts were recorded for this clonotype. This chain links TRBV6-5 with TRBJ1-5, with D perhaps matching TRBD1 (5 bases). Trimming left V 0 bases short and J 4 bases short, with 22 bases between. The V gene's germline CDR1 is MNHEY and CDR2 SVGAGI. This CDR3 spans 19 amino acids. Here the CDR3 DNA reads TGTGCCAGCAGTTACTCGAGTCTCGGGGCCCCCGTAGGTAATCAGCCCCAGCATTTT. Protein product: CASSYSSLGAPVGNQPQHF.

This chain uses TRBV3-1 with TRBJ1-5; D not resolved. The CDR3 totals 13 residues. In germline, CDR1 is LGHDT, CDR2 YNNKEL (reference sequence). Deletions cut 3 bases from V and 7 bases from J, with 10 bases between. CDR3 in amino acids: CASSHLAKQPQHF. CDR3 in DNA: TGTGCCAGCAGCCATCTCGCGAAGCAGCCCCAGCATTTT.

This clonotype showed up many times. CDR3 region: CASSLGGAGGLAEQFF. CDR3 nucleotides: TGTGCCAGCAGTTTAGGGGGGGCGGGAGGTCTGGCTGAGCAGTTCTTC. This rearrangement joins TRBV28 to TRBJ2-1, with 8 nucleotides matching TRBD2. The CDR3 has 16 residues. Germline V lookup: CDR1 MDHEN, CDR2 SYDVKM. With V trimmed by 2 bases and J by 9 bases, 12 bases remained unmatched.

This clonotype was seen more than once but under ten times. The V call is TRBV4-2, the J call TRBJ2-3; 9 bases are shared with TRBD2. V trimming: 0 bases; J trimming: 0 bases; junction bases outside the gene matches: 4. CDR3 size: 17 residues. Germline CDR1 and CDR2: LGHNA and YNFKEQ. The CDR3: CASSQEGTSTSTDTQYF. The DNA for the CDR3 is TGTGCCAGCAGCCAAGAGGGGACTAGCACCAGCACAGATACGCAGTATTTT.

This chain connects TRBV2 to TRBJ2-1; 14 bases match TRBD2. The CDR3 extends over 16 amino acids. Looked up from germline, CDR1 is SNHLY and CDR2 is FYNNEI. V lost 4 bases and J lost 8; bases outside the gene matches: 7. The CDR3 sequence is CASSGGTSGSRHEQFF. The CDR3 nucleotides are TGTGCCAGCAGTGGAGGGACTAGCGGGAGCAGGCATGAGCAGTTCTTC.

In this sample, this clonotype turned up a few times. This chain connects TRBV2 to TRBJ1-4; D might be TRBD1 (6 bases). The V and J ends lost 4 bases and 3 bases respectively, with 12 bases between them. The CDR3 is made up of 15 amino acids. CDR1 is SNHLY and CDR2 is FYNNEI in the germline V gene. The CDR3 region has the DNA TGTGCCAGCAGTGCGATGGACAGATCTAATGAAAAACTGTTTTTT. Its protein is CASSAMDRSNEKLFF.

This clonotype was counted many times. J is TRBJ2-1 and V is TRBV9; D not resolved. CDR1 and CDR2 (germline): SGDLS, YYNGEE. This CDR3 is built from 13 residues. Trimming left V 0 bases short and J 9 bases short, with 10 bases between. This CDR3 reads CASSVGQGGEQFF. CDR3 DNA: TGTGCCAGCAGCGTAGGTCAAGGTGGTGAGCAGTTCTTC.

The V and J genes are TRBV9 and TRBJ2-1; 7 nucleotides agree with TRBD1. The CDR3 has 15 amino acids. The germline CDR1 and CDR2 sequences are SGDLS and YYNGEE. V lost 3 bases to trimming and J lost 3 bases; unmatched junction nucleotides: 6. CDR3 sequence: CASSGQGSHYNEQFF. As DNA, the CDR3 is TGTGCCAGCAGCGGACAGGGCTCCCACTACAATGAGCAGTTCTTC.

At least ten counts were recorded for this clonotype. The rearrangement joins TRBV7-6 to TRBJ2-1, with D perhaps matching TRBD1 or TRBD2 (5 bases each). V lost 0 bases and J lost 8, with 14 bases in between. Per germline, CDR1 SGHVS and CDR2 FNYEAQ. The CDR3 is made up of 15 amino acids. CDR3: CASSLAPPGRYEQFF. DNA for the CDR3: TGTGCCAGCAGCTTAGCCCCCCCGGGACGTTATGAGCAGTTCTTC.

To note about this clonotype: With a much larger clone just one base away, this may be a read error. No conserved phenylalanine or tryptophan is present at the end of the CDR3, so a read error is the likely explanation. The J gene is TRBJ2-7, the V gene TRBV5-1; D is undetermined. This CDR3 contains 16 residues. CDR1 and CDR2 (germline): SGHRS, YFSETQ. Trimming removed 1 base from V and 6 bases from J, with 20 bases in between. CDR3 bases: TGCGCCAGCAGCTTGAAGGGTCGTGACGGTGCCGCCGAGCAGTACCTC. It specifies CASSLKGRDGAAEQYL.

Worth noting for this clonotype: Being one base from a much bigger clone, this may be a read error. The chain has TRBV3-1 and TRBJ2-1; D perhaps matches TRBD2 (7 bases). The tail of the sequence fits TRBJ2-5 better, so the J call may be wrong. The germline gives CDR1 LGHDT, CDR2 YNNKEL (reference sequence). The CDR3 runs 14 residues. The CDR3 loop is CASSPTGSGGTQYF. The CDR3 DNA is TGTGCCAGCAGCCCGACAGGATCGGGGGGGACCCAGTACTTC.

Ten or more counts support this clonotype. This chain uses TRBV10-3 with TRBJ2-1; 7 bases agree with TRBD2. CDR1 is ENHRY, CDR2 SYGVKD, per germline. This CDR3 has 12 amino acids. Trimming removed 11 bases from V and 8 bases from J; junction bases left unmatched: 9. In nucleotides, the CDR3 is TGTGCCTCAGGGACTACGTTAGATGAGCAGTTCTTC. Protein sequence: CASGTTLDEQFF.

This clonotype was recorded many times. V and J are TRBV6-2 or TRBV6-3 and TRBJ1-1; no clear D gene. CDR1 is MNHEY, CDR2 SVGEGT, per germline. Between the trimmed V and J ends, which lost 7 bases and 1 base, there was a span of 10 bases. The CDR3 totals 13 residues. The CDR3 bases are TGTGCCAGCAACACAACACCGAACACTGAAGCTTTCTTT. This codes for CASNTTPNTEAFF.

In this sample, this clonotype turned up many times. The gene calls are TRBV24-1 and TRBJ1-2; 10 bases match TRBD1. Trimming at V came to 2 bases and at J to 4 bases, leaving 3 bases not matched to a gene. The CDR3 covers 15 residues. CDR1 KGHDR and CDR2 SFDVKD come from the germline V gene. For the CDR3, the DNA is TGTGCCACCAGTGATTCGGGACAGGGGTTCTATGGCTACACCTTC. It encodes CATSDSGQGFYGYTF.

Many counts were recorded for this clonotype. V is TRBV30 and J is TRBJ2-2; 11 bases are a match to TRBD2. The germline V gene encodes CDR1 GTSNPN and CDR2 SVGIG (reference sequence). The CDR3 totals 16 residues. V gave up 7 bases and J gave up 7 bases; unmatched junction bases: 14. CDR3 in DNA: TGTGCCTTGGATAAGGGACTAGCGGAGTGGGGCGGGGAGCTGTTTTTT. Translated, it gives CALDKGLAEWGGELFF. The whole variable domain, filled in from reference TRBV30 and TRBJ2-2, reads SQTIHQWPATLVQPVGSPLSLECTVEGTSNPNLYWYRQAAGRGLQLLFYSVGIGQISSEVPQNLSASRPQDRQFILSSKKLLLSDSGFYLCALDKGLAEWGGELFFGEGSRLTVL.

The J gene is TRBJ2-1, the V gene TRBV12-3 or TRBV12-4; TRBD2 matches 11 bases. V dropped 1 base and J dropped 7; count of bases not matched to a gene: 3. The CDR3 sequence is 15 residues long. Here the CDR3 reads CASSLGTSGPNEQFF. CDR3 in DNA: TGTGCCAGCAGTTTAGGGACTAGCGGGCCGAATGAGCAGTTCTTC.

This clonotype appeared a few times. This sequence joins TRBV19 and TRBJ2-3; 14 bases line up with TRBD2. The CDR3 runs to 18 residues. Germline assignment: CDR1 LNHDA and CDR2 SQIVND (reference sequence). After removal of 4 bases from V and 2 bases from J, the junction contained 8 bases not matched to a gene. CDR3 nucleotides: TGTGCCAGTAGTACTCGGACTAGCGGGGGGACTAACACAGATACGCAGTATTTT. Its protein is CASSTRTSGGTNTDTQYF.

This clonotype was seen more than once but under ten times. The rearrangement links TRBV7-9 to TRBJ2-1; D is possibly TRBD2 (5 bases). CDR3 size: 12 residues. CDR1 is SEHNR and CDR2 is FQNEAQ in the germline V gene (reference sequence). Trimming took 4 bases from V and 10 from J, leaving 11 bases between them. The CDR3 coding sequence is TGTGCCAGCAGCTCTCTAGCACTAGAGCAGTTCTTC. Translating gives CASSSLALEQFF.

This clonotype was recorded a few times. The chain employs TRBV5-5 and TRBJ2-1; unclear D gene. Trimming left V 2 bases short and J 5 bases short, with 5 bases between. The CDR3 consists of 12 residues. From germline, CDR1 is SGHKS and CDR2 YYEKEE (reference sequence). The CDR3 is CASSFQDNEQFF. The CDR3 DNA sequence: TGTGCCAGCAGCTTTCAAGACAATGAGCAGTTCTTC.

This clonotype was recorded many times. The V gene is TRBV19, the J gene TRBJ2-2; 9 positions match TRBD2. The V segment lost 5 bases and the J segment 5 bases; nucleotides outside the gene matches: 6. The CDR3 length is 15 residues. Germline CDR1 is LNHDA and CDR2 is SQIVND (reference sequence). The CDR3 here is CASSGGLARTGELFF. In DNA, the CDR3 is TGTGCCAGTAGTGGAGGACTAGCGAGAACCGGGGAGCTGTTTTTT.

There are many counts of this clonotype. This chain uses TRBV18 with TRBJ1-5; D is undetermined. The CDR3 contains 13 residues. Per germline, CDR1 KGHSH and CDR2 LQKENI. V lost 8 bases, J lost 4 bases, and 12 bases lay in between. In DNA, the CDR3 is TGTGCCAGCAGTTTAGCTGGGAATCAGCCCCAGCATTTT. This translates into CASSLAGNQPQHF.

The J gene is TRBJ1-1, the V gene TRBV5-6; D call uncertain. The CDR3 is made up of 12 amino acids. The germline CDR1 and CDR2 sequences are SGHDT and YYEEEE. V dropped 3 bases and J dropped 5 bases, with 8 bases sitting between them. The CDR3 loop reads CASSWRGTEAFF. The CDR3 nucleotides read TGTGCCAGCAGCTGGAGAGGGACTGAAGCTTTCTTT.

Many counts were recorded for this clonotype. The chain combines TRBV6-1 with TRBJ1-2, with 8 bases identical to TRBD1. V lost 7 bases and J lost 8; bases outside the gene matches: 15. The CDR3 is 15 residues long. Germline CDR1 reads MNHNS; CDR2 reads SASEGT. DNA of the CDR3: TGTGCCAGCACCCGACGGGGACAGGCCCCCTGGGGCTACACCTTC. Translated, it gives CASTRRGQAPWGYTF.

In this sample, this clonotype turned up a few times. The chain carries TRBV24-1 and TRBJ2-3; TRBD2 matches at 9 bases. Germline V CDR1 and CDR2: KGHDR, SFDVKD. After removal of 7 bases from V and 5 bases from J, the junction contained 15 bases not matched to a gene. CDR3 size: 17 residues. The CDR3 here is CATREKREAEFLDTQYF. For the CDR3, the DNA is TGTGCCACCAGGGAAAAGCGGGAGGCCGAATTTTTAGATACGCAGTATTTT.

In this sample, this clonotype turned up a few times. V gene TRBV5-1 combines with J gene TRBJ2-7, with TRBD2 as a possible D gene (5 bases). V was pared by 0 bases and J by 5 bases, with 15 bases between. There are 15 residues in the CDR3. Germline CDR1 reads SGHRS; CDR2 reads YFSETQ. The CDR3 bases are TGCGCCAGCAGCTTGGCCGGGGATCAGAACCACGAGCAGTACTTC. Encoded protein: CASSLAGDQNHEQYF.